The 12 T cell receptor beta chains in this list originate from one sample, sequenced in a study of cytomegalovirus exposure and HLA in healthy donors. 60 Vbeta and 13 Jbeta primers were used in PCR. Libraries were prepared by immunoSEQ multiplex PCR; TCRdb keeps only in-frame clonotypes and omits some of them. The sample consists of about 61,000 clones, 75% to 85% of them appearing once. The specimen was PBMCs. The receptors come from a man aged 50 to 60 in good health and CMV-seropositive.

The CDR3 spells CASSPGLAGVGGANVLTF. The CDR3 nucleotides read TGTGCCAGCAGCCCGGGACTAGCGGGAGTAGGTGGGGCCAACGTCCTGACTTTC. J is TRBJ2-6 and V is TRBV7-8; 14 nucleotides align to TRBD2. V lost 5 bases and J lost 3; bases outside the gene matches: 6. CDR3 length: 18 amino acids. CDR1 and CDR2 from the germline V gene are SGHVS and FQNEAQ.

The chain recombines TRBV4-1 with TRBJ2-7; TRBD1 matches at 8 bases. This CDR3 is 15 amino acids long. Germline-derived CDR1 and CDR2 are MGHRA and YSYEKL. V was clipped by 2 bases and J by 5 bases; unmatched bases: 8. In DNA form, the CDR3 reads TGCGCCAGCAGCCAATCGGGACAGGTGGGGGACGAGCAGTACTTC. Translating it yields CASSQSGQVGDEQYF.

V and J are TRBV5-1 and TRBJ1-4; 9 bases are a match to TRBD1. The CDR3 consists of 15 residues. Germline CDR1 reads SGHRS; CDR2 reads YFSETQ. Trimming took 4 bases from V and 8 from J; bases not matched to a gene: 9. The CDR3 DNA sequence: TGCGCCAGCAGCCCAGTACAGGGGGCAAACGAAAAACTGTTTTTT. Translating gives CASSPVQGANEKLFF.

By share, this clone counts as medium-sized. Other DNA sequences in this sample translate to the same CDR3. This chain joins TRBV7-8 and TRBJ2-7, with 13 nucleotides matching TRBD2. This CDR3 comprises 18 residues. J lost 3 bases, V lost 5 bases, and 13 bases had no gene match. Germline-derived CDR1 and CDR2 are SGHVS and FQNEAQ. The CDR3 sequence: CASSLILAGGPIIYEQYF. The CDR3, as DNA: TGTGCCAGCAGCCTTATACTAGCGGGAGGGCCTATCATCTACGAGCAGTACTTC.

This rearrangement joins TRBV15 to TRBJ1-4, with D perhaps matching TRBD1 (5 bases). The CDR3 runs 16 residues. Trimming took off 5 bases at V and 5 bases at J, with 18 bases between the two ends. The germline gives CDR1 LNHNV, CDR2 YYDKDF (reference sequence). Here the CDR3 reads CATSPRLDSINEKLFF. As DNA, the CDR3 is TGTGCCACCAGCCCAAGACTCGACAGCATCAATGAAAAACTGTTTTTT.

The DNA of the CDR3 is TGCGCCAGCAGCCAAGGGGGTCACGATAGGGGGTCCAATGAGCAGTTCTTC. It is translated as CASSQGGHDRGSNEQFF. The V and J genes are TRBV4-1 and TRBJ2-1; TRBD1 might be the D (6 bases). Germline V gives CDR1 MGHRA, CDR2 YSYEKL. The CDR3 is 17 residues long. Trimming left V 1 base short and J 6 bases short, with 19 bases between.

The chain joins TRBV27 to TRBJ2-7; D gene uncertain. Trimming took 6 bases from V and 2 from J, leaving 14 bases between them. The length of the CDR3 is 14 residues. Germline values: CDR1 MNHEY, CDR2 SMNVEV (reference sequence). Here the CDR3 reads CASRKITNTYEQYF. CDR3 DNA: TGTGCCAGCAGGAAGATCACAAATACCTACGAGCAGTACTTC.

This chain uses TRBV18 with TRBJ2-1, with 11 bases identical to TRBD1. After removal of 0 bases from V and 6 bases from J, the junction contained 10 bases not matched to a gene. There are 18 residues in the CDR3. CDR1 and CDR2 from the germline V gene are KGHSH and LQKENI. The CDR3 bases are TGTGCCAGCTCACCACCGGCCAGGGGACAGGGGGGTCGCAATGAGCAGTTCTTC. This encodes CASSPPARGQGGRNEQFF.

J is TRBJ2-2 and V is TRBV5-8; 10 nucleotides agree with TRBD2. This CDR3 has 15 residues. V was pared by 4 bases and J by 4 bases, with 4 bases of the junction left unmatched. The germline V gene encodes CDR1 SGHTS and CDR2 YDEGEE. CDR3 amino acids: CASSVRTSGTGELFF. In nucleotides, the CDR3 is TGTGCCAGCAGCGTACGGACTAGCGGCACCGGGGAGCTGTTTTTT.

As to this clone: This CDR3 fails to terminate in the conserved phenylalanine or tryptophan, so it likely reflects a read error. This chain connects TRBV11-2 to TRBJ1-1; perhaps TRBD1 as D (6 bases). This CDR3 has 12 residues. In germline, CDR1 is SGHAT, CDR2 FQNNGV. The V end was cut by 6 bases, the J end by 10 bases, with 15 bases between. Written as DNA, the CDR3 is TGTGCCAGCAGAGGACAGCACCTTAGAGCTTTCTTG. Translated: CASRGQHLRAFL.

This clone was seen a handful of times. CDR3 bases: TGTGCCAGCAGTCTACTAGCGGAGAATACTGGGGACGAGTATTTT. Translated, it gives CASSLLAENTGDEYF. The J gene is TRBJ2-3, the V gene TRBV28; 8 bases fit TRBD2. Per germline, CDR1 MDHEN and CDR2 SYDVKM. V lost 5 bases, J lost 13 bases, and 17 bases stayed unmatched. The CDR3 runs to 15 residues.

This clone has a handful of counts. This chain uses TRBV6-1 with TRBJ1-5, with D uncertain. V was pared by 6 bases and J by 2 bases, with 8 bases between. Germline V gives CDR1 MNHNS, CDR2 SASEGT. This CDR3 region has 13 residues. The CDR3 sequence: CASRTFGNQPQHF. The CDR3 region has the DNA TGTGCCAGCAGGACATTTGGCAATCAGCCCCAGCATTTT.